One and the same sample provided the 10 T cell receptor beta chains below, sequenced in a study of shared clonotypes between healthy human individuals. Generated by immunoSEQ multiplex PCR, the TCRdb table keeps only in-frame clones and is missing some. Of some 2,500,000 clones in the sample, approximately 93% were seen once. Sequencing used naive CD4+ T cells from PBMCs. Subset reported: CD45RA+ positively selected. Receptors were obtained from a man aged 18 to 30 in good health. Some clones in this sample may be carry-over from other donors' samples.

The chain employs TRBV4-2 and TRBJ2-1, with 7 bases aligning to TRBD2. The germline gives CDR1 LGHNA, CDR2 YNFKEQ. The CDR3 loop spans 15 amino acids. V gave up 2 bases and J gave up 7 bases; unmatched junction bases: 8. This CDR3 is CASSQNGDYDNEQFF. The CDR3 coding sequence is TGTGCCAGCAGCCAAAATGGGGACTACGATAATGAGCAGTTCTTC.

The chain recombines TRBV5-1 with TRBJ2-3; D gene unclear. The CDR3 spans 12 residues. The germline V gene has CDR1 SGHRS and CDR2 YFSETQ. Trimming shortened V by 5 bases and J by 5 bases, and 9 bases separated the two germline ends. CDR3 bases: TGCGCCAGCAGACCAGGAGTAGATACGCAGTATTTT. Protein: CASRPGVDTQYF.

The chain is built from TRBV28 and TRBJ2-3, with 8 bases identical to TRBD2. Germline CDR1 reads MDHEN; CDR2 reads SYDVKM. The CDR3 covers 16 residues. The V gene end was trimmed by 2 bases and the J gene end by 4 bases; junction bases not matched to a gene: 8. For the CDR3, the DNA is TGTGCCAGCAGTTTACGGTCGGGAGGGTTCGCAGATACGCAGTATTTT. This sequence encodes CASSLRSGGFADTQYF. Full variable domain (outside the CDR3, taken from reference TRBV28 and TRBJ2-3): DVKVTQSSRYLVKRTGEKVFLECVQDMDHENMFWYRQDPGLGLRLIYFSYDVKMKEKGDIPEGYSVSREKKERFSLILESASTNQTSMYLCASSLRSGGFADTQYFGPGTRLTVL.

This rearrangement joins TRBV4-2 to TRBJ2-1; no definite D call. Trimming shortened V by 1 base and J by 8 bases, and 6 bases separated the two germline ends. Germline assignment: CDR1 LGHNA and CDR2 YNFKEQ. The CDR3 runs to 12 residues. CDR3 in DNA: TGTGCCAGCAGCCAAGTTTGGGATGAGCAGTTCTTC. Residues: CASSQVWDEQFF.

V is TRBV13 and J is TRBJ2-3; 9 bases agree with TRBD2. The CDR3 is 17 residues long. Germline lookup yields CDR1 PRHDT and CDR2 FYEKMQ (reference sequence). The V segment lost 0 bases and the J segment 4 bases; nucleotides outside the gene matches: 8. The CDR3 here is CASSLGTSGGGADTQYF. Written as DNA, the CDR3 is TGTGCCAGCAGCTTAGGGACTAGCGGAGGAGGGGCAGATACGCAGTATTTT.

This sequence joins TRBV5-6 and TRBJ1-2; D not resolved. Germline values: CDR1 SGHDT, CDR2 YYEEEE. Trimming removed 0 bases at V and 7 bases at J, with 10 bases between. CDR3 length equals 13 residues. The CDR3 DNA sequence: TGTGCCAGCAGCTTGGGGTGGAGCACTGGCTACACCTTC. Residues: CASSLGWSTGYTF.

Written as DNA, the CDR3 is TGTGCCAGCAGGGTGAGGCCGAACACTGAAGCTTTCTTT. Protein: CASRVRPNTEAFF. The V call is TRBV6-6, the J call TRBJ1-1; D call uncertain. V was clipped by 6 bases and J by 1 base, with 9 bases between them. Germline lookup yields CDR1 MNHNY and CDR2 SVGAGI (reference sequence). The CDR3 sequence is 13 residues long.

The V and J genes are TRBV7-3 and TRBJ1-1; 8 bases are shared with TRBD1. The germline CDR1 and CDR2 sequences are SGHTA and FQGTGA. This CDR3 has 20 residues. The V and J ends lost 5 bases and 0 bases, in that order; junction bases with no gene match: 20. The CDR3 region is CASSLRGGIGTGGLNTEAFF. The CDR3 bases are TGTGCCAGCAGCCTACGAGGAGGTATCGGGACAGGAGGCCTGAACACTGAAGCTTTCTTT.

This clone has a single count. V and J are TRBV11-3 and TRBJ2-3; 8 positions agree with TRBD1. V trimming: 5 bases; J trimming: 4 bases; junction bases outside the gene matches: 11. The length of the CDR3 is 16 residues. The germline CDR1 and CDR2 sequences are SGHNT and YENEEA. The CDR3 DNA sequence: TGTGCCAGCAGCCAGAGGAGCGGACAGGGCCCAGATACGCAGTATTTT. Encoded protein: CASSQRSGQGPDTQYF.

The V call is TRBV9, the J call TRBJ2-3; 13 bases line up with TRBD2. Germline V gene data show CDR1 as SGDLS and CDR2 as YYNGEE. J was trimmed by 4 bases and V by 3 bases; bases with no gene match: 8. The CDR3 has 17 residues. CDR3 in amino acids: CASSDRTSGSLPDTQYF. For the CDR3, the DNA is TGTGCCAGCAGCGATAGGACTAGCGGGAGCCTCCCAGATACGCAGTATTTT.